This record concerns one TCR beta chain sequence. The data were taken from a study of shared clonotypes between healthy human individuals. V lost 2 bases and J lost 2, with 12 bases in between. The CDR3 extends over 15 amino acids. Germline lookup yields CDR1 MNHEY and CDR2 SMNVEV (reference sequence). TCRdb keeps only in-frame clones here, not all; method: immunoSEQ multiplex PCR. The sample consists of millions of clones, approximately 90% of them appearing once. V gene TRBV27 combines with J gene TRBJ1-2, with D possibly matching TRBD1 (5 bases). This receptor was identified in a man aged 18 to 29 in good health. Sequencing was performed on naive CD4+ T cells sorted from blood. Subset indicated: CD45RA+ positively selected. The CDR3 region is CASSLGAGGNYGYTF. In nucleotides, the CDR3 is TGTGCCAGCAGTTTAGGGGCCGGCGGAAACTATGGCTACACCTTC.